Shown below are 16 T cell receptor beta chains from a single sample sequenced in a study of T-cell reconstitution after alpha-beta-depleted transplantation in children. Using unique molecular identifiers, the investigators prepared the TCRbeta library. MiXCR, run by TCRdb on the PCR reads, gives a single entry per CDR3 protein. Of about 340,000 distinct CDR3 sequences listed, 9% to 12% are singletons. The sample in question was PBMCs from the stem cell graft donor, obtained from the stem cell graft. These receptor sequences come from a human donor who donated a stem cell graft to a child with acute lymphoblastic leukemia.

This clonotype was seen a handful of times. The rearrangement uses TRBV7-9 and TRBJ2-2; the match to TRBD1 covers 10 bases. V lost 10 bases and J lost 4; bases outside the gene matches: 3. The germline V gene encodes CDR1 SEHNR and CDR2 FQNEAQ (reference sequence). The length of the CDR3 is 13 residues. CDR3 residues: CATRDRGTGELFF. The CDR3 nucleotides read TGTGCCACCCGGGACAGGGGCACCGGGGAGCTGTTTTTT.

This chain uses TRBV4-2 with TRBJ2-1, with 12 positions matching TRBD2. CDR1 and CDR2 from the germline V gene are LGHNA and YNFKEQ. The V segment lost 1 base and the J segment 9 bases; nucleotides outside the gene matches: 7. This CDR3 spans 16 amino acids. The DNA for the CDR3 is TGTGCCAGCAGCCAAGGGACTAGCGGGATGGGAGGTGAGCAGTTCTTC. Translation: CASSQGTSGMGGEQFF.

This clonotype was seen a handful of times. The chain carries TRBV2 and TRBJ1-3; TRBD1 matches 9 bases. Germline V lookup: CDR1 SNHLY, CDR2 FYNNEI. This CDR3 comprises 17 residues. Trimming at V came to 3 bases and at J to 6 bases, leaving 12 bases not matched to a gene. The CDR3 reads CASSDQGPGQGPNTIYF. In DNA form, the CDR3 reads TGTGCCAGCAGTGACCAGGGTCCGGGACAGGGTCCAAACACCATATATTTT.

The genes are TRBV19 and TRBJ2-7; 7 bases match TRBD1. Trimming removed 8 bases from V and 13 bases from J; junction bases left unmatched: 8. Per germline, CDR1 LNHDA and CDR2 SQIVND (reference sequence). This CDR3 has 10 residues. CDR3 nucleotides: TGTGCCAGTGGGCCGACAGGGAATTACTTC. Its translation: CASGPTGNYF.

This clonotype was detected many times. The V and J genes are TRBV4-3 and TRBJ2-1; TRBD2 matches at 9 bases. The CDR3 contains 15 residues. The ends lost 1 base at V and 4 bases at J; junction bases unmatched: 2. The germline CDR1 and CDR2 sequences are LGHNA and YSLEER. CDR3 residues: CASSQGTSAYNEQFF. In DNA, the CDR3 is TGCGCCAGCAGCCAAGGGACTAGCGCATACAATGAGCAGTTCTTC.

The chain couples TRBV6-5 to TRBJ2-1; 8 bases align to TRBD1. The CDR3 totals 14 residues. Germline lookup yields CDR1 MNHEY and CDR2 SVGAGI. The J segment lost 9 bases and the V segment lost 4 bases, leaving 8 bases of the junction unmatched. The DNA for the CDR3 is TGTGCCAGCAGTTGGGACAGGCGGTTCGCTGAGCAGTTCTTC. It translates to CASSWDRRFAEQFF.

This clonotype came up a few times. V usage is TRBV7-9 and J usage is TRBJ1-1, with D possibly matching TRBD1 (6 bases). The CDR3 has 14 amino acids. Looked up from germline, CDR1 is SEHNR and CDR2 is FQNEAQ (reference sequence). Trimming left V 3 bases short and J 6 bases short, with 14 bases between. The CDR3 nucleotides read TGTGCCAGCAGCTTCCGGACAGCTCAGGCTGAAGCTTTCTTT. This encodes CASSFRTAQAEAFF. The full variable domain, completed using reference TRBV7-9 and TRBJ1-1, is DTGVSQNPRHKITKRGQNVTFRCDPISEHNRLYWYRQTLGQGPEFLTYFQNEAQLEKSRLLSDRFSAERPKGSFSTLEIQRTEQGDSAMYLCASSFRTAQAEAFFGQGTRLTVV.

This clonotype was seen a handful of times. CDR3 DNA: TGTGCCAGCAGCATATCCGGGACAGGGACTGAAAAACTGTTTTTT. Its protein is CASSISGTGTEKLFF. The genes are TRBV7-9 and TRBJ1-4; 9 bases agree with TRBD1. Germline V gene lookup returns CDR1 SEHNR and CDR2 FQNEAQ (reference sequence). This CDR3 has 15 amino acids. The trim removed 5 bases at V and 7 bases at J, leaving 8 bases unmatched. The full variable domain, completed using reference TRBV7-9 and TRBJ1-4, is DTGVSQNPRHKITKRGQNVTFRCDPISEHNRLYWYRQTLGQGPEFLTYFQNEAQLEKSRLLSDRFSAERPKGSFSTLEIQRTEQGDSAMYLCASSISGTGTEKLFFGSGTQLSVL.

This clonotype was counted a few times. The chain joins TRBV4-1 to TRBJ1-4; D is ambiguous. Germline loops: CDR1 MGHRA, CDR2 YSYEKL. V lost 1 base to trimming and J lost 7 bases, with 7 bases between them. This CDR3 spans 13 amino acids. CDR3 DNA sequence: TGCGCCAGCAGCCAAGCAGCGGGTGAAAAACTGTTTTTT. This sequence encodes CASSQAAGEKLFF.

J is TRBJ1-2 and V is TRBV12-3 or TRBV12-4; weak D call: TRBD1 (6 bases). CDR3 length: 15 residues. V lost 5 bases and J lost 7, with 20 bases in between. In DNA, the CDR3 is TGTGCCAGCAGTCCTCAAGGGGGGGGGTTGTCTGGCTACACCTTC. It yields the protein CASSPQGGGLSGYTF.

V gene TRBV28 combines with J gene TRBJ2-4; TRBD1 aligns across 10 bases. The CDR3 sequence is 16 residues long. Germline loops: CDR1 MDHEN, CDR2 SYDVKM. The V and J ends lost 5 bases and 3 bases, in that order; junction bases with no gene match: 7. The DNA of the CDR3 is TGTGCCAGCAGTCTCCGGACAGGGGGAATCAAAAACATTCAGTACTTC. Translating it yields CASSLRTGGIKNIQYF. The full variable domain, its missing parts supplied by reference TRBV28 and TRBJ2-4, is DVKVTQSSRYLVKRTGEKVFLECVQDMDHENMFWYRQDPGLGLRLIYFSYDVKMKEKGDIPEGYSVSREKKERFSLILESASTNQTSMYLCASSLRTGGIKNIQYFGAGTRLSVL.

The J gene is TRBJ1-2, the V gene TRBV12-3 or TRBV12-4, with D maybe TRBD1 (6 bases). The CDR3 is made up of 13 amino acids. V was shortened by 3 bases and J by 5 bases, with 10 bases between the two germline ends. CDR3 DNA: TGTGCCAGCAGTTTGGAGAGGGGGTATGGCTACACCTTC. Protein product: CASSLERGYGYTF.

The chain links TRBV6-2 or TRBV6-3 to TRBJ1-2; perhaps TRBD1 as D (6 bases). V lost 2 bases, J lost 5 bases, and 15 bases lay in between. Germline V gene data show CDR1 as MNHEY and CDR2 as SVGEGT. The CDR3 runs 15 residues. As DNA, the CDR3 is TGTGCCAGCAGTTACGGGCCAGGGGCTGGATATGGCTACACCTTC. Its translation is CASSYGPGAGYGYTF.

The table lists this clonotype with many counts. The chain couples TRBV5-4 to TRBJ2-5, with 10 positions matching TRBD2. With V trimmed by 4 bases and J by 7 bases, 10 bases remained unmatched. CDR3 length: 15 amino acids. Looked up from germline, CDR1 is SGHNT and CDR2 is YYREEE (reference sequence). In DNA, the CDR3 is TGTGCCAGCAGCGGGGAGCCAGCGGGAGGGGTGACCCAGTACTTC. Translating it yields CASSGEPAGGVTQYF.

The chain combines TRBV6-5 with TRBJ2-3; possible D gene TRBD2, 7 bases. Trimming removed 0 bases at V and 5 bases at J, with 18 bases between. CDR3 length: 17 residues. Germline CDR1 is MNHEY and CDR2 is SVGAGI. The CDR3 nucleotides read TGTGCCAGCAGTTACTCGAATGCGGGGGCGATGAGAGATACGCAGTATTTT. This translates into CASSYSNAGAMRDTQYF.

A note on this clonotype: The final CDR3 position lacks the conserved phenylalanine or tryptophan, pointing to a likely read error. The chain recombines TRBV7-6 with TRBJ2-1, with TRBD1 matching over 11 bases. CDR1 and CDR2 from the germline V gene are SGHVS and FNYEAQ. The CDR3 contains 15 residues. V gave up 7 bases and J gave up 4 bases; unmatched junction bases: 6. CDR3 region: CASIRGTGGYNEQFL. The CDR3 region has the DNA TGTGCCAGCATCCGAGGGACAGGGGGGTACAATGAGCAGTTCTTG.